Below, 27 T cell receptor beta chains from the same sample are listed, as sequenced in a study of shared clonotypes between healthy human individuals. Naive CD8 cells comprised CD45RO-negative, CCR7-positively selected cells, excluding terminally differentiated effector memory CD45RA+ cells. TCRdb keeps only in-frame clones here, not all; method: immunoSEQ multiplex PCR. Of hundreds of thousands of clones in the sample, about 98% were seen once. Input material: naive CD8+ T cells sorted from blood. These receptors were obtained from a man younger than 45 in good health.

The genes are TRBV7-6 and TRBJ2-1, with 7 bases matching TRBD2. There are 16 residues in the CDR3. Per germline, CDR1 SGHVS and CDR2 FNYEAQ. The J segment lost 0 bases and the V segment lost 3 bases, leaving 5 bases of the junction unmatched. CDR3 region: CASSLAGESSYNEQFF. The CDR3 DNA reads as TGTGCCAGCAGCTTGGCGGGAGAAAGCTCCTACAATGAGCAGTTCTTC.

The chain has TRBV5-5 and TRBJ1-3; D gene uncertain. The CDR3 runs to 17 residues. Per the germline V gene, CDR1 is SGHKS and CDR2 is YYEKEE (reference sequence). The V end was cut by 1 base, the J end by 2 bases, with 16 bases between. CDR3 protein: CASSLRAGRLAGNTIYF. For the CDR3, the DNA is TGTGCCAGCAGCTTGAGGGCAGGCAGACTGGCTGGAAACACCATATATTTT.

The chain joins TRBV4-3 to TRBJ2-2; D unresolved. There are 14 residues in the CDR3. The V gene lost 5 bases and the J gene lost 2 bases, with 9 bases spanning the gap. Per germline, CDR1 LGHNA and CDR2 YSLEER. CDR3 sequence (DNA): TGCGCCAGCAGCATGACTCGAAACACCGGGGAGCTGTTTTTT. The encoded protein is CASSMTRNTGELFF.

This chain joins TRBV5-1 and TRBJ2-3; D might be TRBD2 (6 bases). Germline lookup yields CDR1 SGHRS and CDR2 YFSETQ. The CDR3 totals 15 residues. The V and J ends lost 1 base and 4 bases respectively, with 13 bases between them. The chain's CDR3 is CASSLLGGGADTQYF. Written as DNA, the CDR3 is TGCGCCAGCAGCTTGCTAGGCGGAGGGGCAGATACGCAGTATTTT.

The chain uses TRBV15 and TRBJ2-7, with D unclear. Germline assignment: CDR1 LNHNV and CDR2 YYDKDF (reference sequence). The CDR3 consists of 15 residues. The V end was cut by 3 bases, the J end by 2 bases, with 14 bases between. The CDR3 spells CATSSSTLGPYEQYF. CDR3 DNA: TGTGCCACCAGCAGCTCAACGTTGGGCCCCTACGAGCAGTACTTC. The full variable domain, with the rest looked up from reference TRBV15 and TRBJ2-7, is DAMVIQNPRYQVTQFGKPVTLSCSQTLNHNVMYWYQQKSSQAPKLLFHYYDKDFNNEADTPDNFQSRRPNTSFCFLDIRSPGLGDTAMYLCATSSSTLGPYEQYFGPGTRLTVT.

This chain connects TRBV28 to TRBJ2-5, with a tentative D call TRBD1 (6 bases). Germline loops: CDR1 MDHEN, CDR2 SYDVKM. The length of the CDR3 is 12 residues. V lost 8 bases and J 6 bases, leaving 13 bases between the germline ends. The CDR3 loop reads CASSPGTQTQYF. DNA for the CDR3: TGTGCCAGCTCCCCTGGGACACAGACCCAGTACTTC.

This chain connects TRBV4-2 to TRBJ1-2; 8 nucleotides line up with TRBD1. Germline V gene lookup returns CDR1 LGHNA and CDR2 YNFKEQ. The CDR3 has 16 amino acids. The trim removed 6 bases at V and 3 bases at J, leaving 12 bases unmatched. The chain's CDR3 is CASRGNRQGQDYGYTF. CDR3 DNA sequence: TGTGCCAGCAGAGGTAACCGACAGGGGCAGGACTATGGCTACACCTTC.

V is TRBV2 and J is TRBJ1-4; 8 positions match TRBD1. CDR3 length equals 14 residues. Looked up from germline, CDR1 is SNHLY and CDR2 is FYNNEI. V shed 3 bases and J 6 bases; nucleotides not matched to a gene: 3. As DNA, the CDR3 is TGTGCCAGCAGTGATGGACAGGGAGATGAAAAACTGTTTTTT. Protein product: CASSDGQGDEKLFF.

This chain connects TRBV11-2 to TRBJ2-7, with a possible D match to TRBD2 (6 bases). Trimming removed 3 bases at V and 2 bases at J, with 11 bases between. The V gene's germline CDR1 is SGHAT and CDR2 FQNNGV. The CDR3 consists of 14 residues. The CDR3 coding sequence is TGTGCCAGCAGCTTCGGGAGCGCCCCCTACGAGCAGTACTTC. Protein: CASSFGSAPYEQYF.

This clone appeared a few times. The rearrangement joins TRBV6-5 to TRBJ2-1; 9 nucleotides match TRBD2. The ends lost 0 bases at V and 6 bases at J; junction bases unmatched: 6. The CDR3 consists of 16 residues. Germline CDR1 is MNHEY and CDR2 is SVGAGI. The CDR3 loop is CASSYSKLAGSNEQFF. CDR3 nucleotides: TGTGCCAGCAGTTACTCGAAACTAGCGGGCAGCAATGAGCAGTTCTTC.

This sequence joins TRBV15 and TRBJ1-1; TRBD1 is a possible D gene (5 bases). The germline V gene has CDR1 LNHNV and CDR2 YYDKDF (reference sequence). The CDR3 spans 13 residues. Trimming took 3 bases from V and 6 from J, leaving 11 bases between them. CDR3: CATSRGTGAEAFF. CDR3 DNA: TGTGCCACCAGCAGGGGGACCGGGGCTGAAGCTTTCTTT.

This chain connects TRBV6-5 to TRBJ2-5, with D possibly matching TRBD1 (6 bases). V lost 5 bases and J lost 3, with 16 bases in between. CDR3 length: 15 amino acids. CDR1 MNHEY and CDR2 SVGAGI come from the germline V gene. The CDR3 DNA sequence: TGTGCCAGCAGTAGAGAGGGGGTTCCTAAAGAGACCCAGTACTTC. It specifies CASSREGVPKETQYF.

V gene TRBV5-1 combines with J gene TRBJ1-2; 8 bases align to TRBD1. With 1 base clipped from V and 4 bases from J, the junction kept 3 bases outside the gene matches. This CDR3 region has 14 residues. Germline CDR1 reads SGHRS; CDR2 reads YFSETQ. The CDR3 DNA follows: TGCGCCAGCAGCTTGCTCGGGACAGGCTATGGCTACACCTTC. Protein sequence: CASSLLGTGYGYTF.

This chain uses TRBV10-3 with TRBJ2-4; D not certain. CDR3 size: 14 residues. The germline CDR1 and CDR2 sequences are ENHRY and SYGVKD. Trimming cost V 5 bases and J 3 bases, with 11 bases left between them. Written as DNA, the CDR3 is TGTGCCATCAGTCTCGGTCAGGACAAAAACATTCAGTACTTC. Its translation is CAISLGQDKNIQYF.

The CDR3 protein is CASSEWDRGLETQYF. The CDR3 DNA reads as TGTGCCAGCAGTGAGTGGGACAGGGGGCTAGAGACCCAGTACTTC. The V and J genes are TRBV6-1 and TRBJ2-5, with 12 bases lining up with TRBD1. With 3 bases clipped from V and 4 bases from J, the junction kept 3 bases outside the gene matches. This CDR3 contains 15 residues. Germline V gene lookup returns CDR1 MNHNS and CDR2 SASEGT.

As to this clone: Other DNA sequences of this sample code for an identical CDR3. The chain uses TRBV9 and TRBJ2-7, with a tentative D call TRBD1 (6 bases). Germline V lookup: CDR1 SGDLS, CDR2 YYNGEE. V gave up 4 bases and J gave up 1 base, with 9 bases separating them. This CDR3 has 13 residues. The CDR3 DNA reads TGTGCCAGCAGCCTTGGACAGTCCTACGAGCAGTACTTC. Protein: CASSLGQSYEQYF. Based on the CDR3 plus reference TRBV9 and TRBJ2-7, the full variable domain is DSGVTQTPKHLITATGQRVTLRCSPRSGDLSVYWYQQSLDQGLQFLIQYYNGEERAKGNILERFSAQQFPDLHSELNLSSLELGDSALYFCASSLGQSYEQYFGPGTRLTVT.

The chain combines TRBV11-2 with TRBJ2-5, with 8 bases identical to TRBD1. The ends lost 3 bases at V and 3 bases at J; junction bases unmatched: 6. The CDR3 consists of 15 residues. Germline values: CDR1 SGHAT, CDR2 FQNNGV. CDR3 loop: CASSFKTGGKETQYF. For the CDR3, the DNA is TGTGCCAGCAGCTTTAAAACAGGGGGGAAAGAGACCCAGTACTTC.

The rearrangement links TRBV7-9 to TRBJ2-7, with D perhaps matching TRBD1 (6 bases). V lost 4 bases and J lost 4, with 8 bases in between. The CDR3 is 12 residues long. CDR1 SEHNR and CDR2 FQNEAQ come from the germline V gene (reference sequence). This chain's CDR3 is CASSYRVYEQYF. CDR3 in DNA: TGTGCCAGCAGCTACAGGGTATACGAGCAGTACTTC.

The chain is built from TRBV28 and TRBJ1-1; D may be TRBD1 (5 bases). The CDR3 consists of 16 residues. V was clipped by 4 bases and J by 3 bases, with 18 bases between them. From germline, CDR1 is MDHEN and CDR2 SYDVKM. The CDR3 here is CASSSGGMGEHTEAFF. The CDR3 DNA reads TGTGCCAGCAGTTCGGGTGGGATGGGGGAGCACACTGAAGCTTTCTTT.

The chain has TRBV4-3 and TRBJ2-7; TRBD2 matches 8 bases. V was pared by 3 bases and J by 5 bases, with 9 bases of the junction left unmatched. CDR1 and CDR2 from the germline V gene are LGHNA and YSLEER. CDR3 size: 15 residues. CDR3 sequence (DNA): TGCGCCAGCAGCCAGGGAACTAGCGGAGGCCACGAGCAGTACTTC. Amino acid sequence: CASSQGTSGGHEQYF.

The DNA for the CDR3 is TGTGCCAGCAGCGGAGAACAGTTCCCTTACTCTGGAAACACCATATATTTT. Protein product: CASSGEQFPYSGNTIYF. The chain carries TRBV9 and TRBJ1-3, with D unresolved. CDR1 is SGDLS and CDR2 is YYNGEE in the germline V gene. The CDR3 runs 17 residues. V was pared by 3 bases and J by 0 bases, with 16 bases between.

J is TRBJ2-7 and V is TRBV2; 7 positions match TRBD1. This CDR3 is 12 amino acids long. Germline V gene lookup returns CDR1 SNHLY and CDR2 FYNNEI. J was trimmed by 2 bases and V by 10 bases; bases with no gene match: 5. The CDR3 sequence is CANGDSPYEQYF. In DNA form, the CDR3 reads TGTGCCAACGGGGACAGCCCCTACGAGCAGTACTTC.

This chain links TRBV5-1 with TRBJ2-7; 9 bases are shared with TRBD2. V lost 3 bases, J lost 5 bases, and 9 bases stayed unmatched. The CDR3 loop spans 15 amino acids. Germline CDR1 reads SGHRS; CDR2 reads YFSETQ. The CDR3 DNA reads TGCGCCAGCAGCTCGGGGGTAGCGGGAGAGGACGAGCAGTACTTC. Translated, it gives CASSSGVAGEDEQYF.

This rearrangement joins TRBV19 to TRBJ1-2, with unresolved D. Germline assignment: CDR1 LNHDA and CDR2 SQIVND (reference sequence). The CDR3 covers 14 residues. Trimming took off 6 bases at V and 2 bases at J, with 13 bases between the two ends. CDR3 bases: TGTGCCAGTAGCCCTTGGTTGGCGAACTATGGCTACACCTTC. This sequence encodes CASSPWLANYGYTF.

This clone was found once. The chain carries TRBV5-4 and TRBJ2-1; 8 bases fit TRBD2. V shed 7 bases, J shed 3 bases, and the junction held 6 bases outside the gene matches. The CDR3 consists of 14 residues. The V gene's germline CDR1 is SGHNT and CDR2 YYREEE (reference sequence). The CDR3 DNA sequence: TGTGCCAGCGAGCGGGAGCCGGGCTACAATGAGCAGTTCTTC. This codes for CASEREPGYNEQFF.

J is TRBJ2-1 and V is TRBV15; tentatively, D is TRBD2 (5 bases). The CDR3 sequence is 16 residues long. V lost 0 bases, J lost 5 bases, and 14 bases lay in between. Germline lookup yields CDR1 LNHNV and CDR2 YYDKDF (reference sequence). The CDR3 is CATSRDLIGIDNEQFF. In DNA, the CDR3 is TGTGCCACCAGCAGAGATCTAATCGGGATCGACAATGAGCAGTTCTTC.

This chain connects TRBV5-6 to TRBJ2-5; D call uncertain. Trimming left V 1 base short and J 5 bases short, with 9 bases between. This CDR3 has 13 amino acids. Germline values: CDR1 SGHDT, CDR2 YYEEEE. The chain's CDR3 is CASSLNGLETQYF. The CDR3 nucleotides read TGTGCCAGCAGCTTGAACGGGCTTGAGACCCAGTACTTC.